The 29 T cell receptor beta chains below come from one sample, sequenced in a study of tissue T cells after allogeneic stem cell transplantation. Generated by immunoSEQ multiplex PCR, the TCRdb table keeps only in-frame clones and is missing some. The sample contains almost 2,500 clones, about 66% of which appear only once. Material for sequencing was gut tissue. The source is a female BALB/c mouse in good health. The mouse line has the MHC haplotype H2-d.

Worth noting for this clone: Mouse names are used for the genes. Coverage ceases 1 residue before the CDR3 finishes, and the germline J gene fills in the end. The chain couples TRBV4 to TRBJ1-1, with TRBD1 identical over 9 bases. The CDR3 extends over 14 amino acids. V lost 4 bases and J lost 2; bases outside the gene matches: 2. CDR1 is LGHDT and CDR2 is YNNKQL in the germline V gene (reference sequence). The CDR3 loop reads CASSLQGANTEVFF. The CDR3 DNA, read in part, is TGTGCCAGCAGCTTACAGGGGGCTAACACAGAAGTCTTC.

About this clone: The gene symbols are mouse symbols. The sequenced fragment ends 1 residue before the CDR3 boundary, so the rest is inferred from the germline J gene. The chain employs TRBV2 and TRBJ2-4, with 11 bases that match TRBD2. CDR3 length equals 15 residues. Germline assignment: CDR1 LGHNA and CDR2 YSYQKL. The junction had 1 base not matched to a gene; V was cut back by 3 bases and J by 2 bases. Incomplete CDR3 DNA: TGTGCCAGCAGCCAGGGACTGGGGGCTCAAAACACCTTGTAC. Its protein is CASSQGLGAQNTLY. The CDR3 reads in full as CASSQGLGAQNTLYF.

With regard to this clone: All gene names here are mouse names. The sequenced fragment ends 1 residue before the CDR3 boundary, so the rest is inferred from the germline J gene. The chain recombines TRBV5 with TRBJ2-4, with a possible D match to TRBD1 (5 bases). V was pared by 4 bases and J by 0 bases, with 8 bases between. CDR1 and CDR2 (germline): LGHNA, YNLKQL (reference sequence). This CDR3 comprises 14 residues. The CDR3 protein is CASSPDTSQNTLYF. The covered CDR3 bases are TGTGCCAGCAGCCCGGACACTAGTCAAAACACCTTGTAC.

About this clone: Mouse gene names and germline throughout. The CDR3 end falls 1 residue outside the read, so it is completed with the germline J gene. The chain is built from TRBV13-2 and TRBJ2-4; 9 bases line up with TRBD1. CDR3 length: 15 amino acids. From germline, CDR1 is NNHNN and CDR2 SYGAGS (reference sequence). Unmatched junction bases numbered 6, after V lost 0 bases and J lost 7 bases. CDR3 bases read: TGTGCCAGCGGTGATGCAGACAGGGGGTTTTACACCTTGTAC. Its protein is CASGDADRGFYTLY. The whole CDR3 region reads CASGDADRGFYTLYF.

The sample holds a few counts of this clone. Mouse germline and gene names are used. The CDR3 bases that were read are TGTGCCAGCGGTGAACAGGGGGAAATGGACACAGAAGTCTTC. Its translation is CASGEQGEMDTEVF. The entire CDR3 protein is CASGEQGEMDTEVFF. This chain connects TRBV13-2 to TRBJ1-1; 8 nucleotides match TRBD1. From the germline J gene comes the end of the CDR3, since the read stops 1 residue before it. Germline CDR1 reads NNHNN; CDR2 reads SYGAGS (reference sequence). J was trimmed by 3 bases and V by 2 bases; bases with no gene match: 6. The CDR3 is 15 residues long.

This clone was picked up one time. These gene names are mouse names. The read stops 1 residue short of the end of the CDR3; the missing end is completed from the germline J gene. The rearrangement links TRBV4 to TRBJ1-1, with D perhaps matching TRBD1 (6 bases). Germline loops: CDR1 LGHDT, CDR2 YNNKQL (reference sequence). CDR3 length equals 13 residues. The ends were cut back, 6 bases at V and 0 bases at J, with 8 bases in the middle. The DNA read from the CDR3 is TGTGCCAGCAGGGGACATACAAACACAGAAGTCTTC. Its translation: CASRGHTNTEVF. The whole CDR3 protein reads CASRGHTNTEVFF.

Points on this clone: Any gene name here is a mouse gene name. The sequenced fragment ends 1 residue before the CDR3 boundary, so the rest is inferred from the germline J gene. V is TRBV20 and J is TRBJ2-4; D gene unclear. CDR3 length: 11 residues. Trimming stripped 2 bases from V and 8 bases from J, with 8 bases between. CDR1 is GFQATS and CDR2 is STVNSAI in the germline V gene. The CDR3 bases that were read are TGTGGTGCTAGGATGGGAGGCACCTTGTAC. Protein sequence: CGARMGGTLY. The whole CDR3 sequence reads CGARMGGTLYF. The entire variable domain, with the rest obtained from reference TRBV20 and TRBJ2-4, is as follows: GALVYQYPRRTICKSGTSMRMECQAVGFQATSVAWYRQSPQKTFELIALSTVNSAIKYEQNFTQEKFPISHPNLSFSSMTVLNAYLEDRGLYLCGARMGGTLYFGAGTRLSVL.

This clone was seen more than once but under ten times. Gene names are mouse gene names. The read ends 1 residue shy of where the CDR3 ends; the end is completed using the germline J gene. The chain employs TRBV13-2 and TRBJ2-7; 9 bases agree with TRBD1. J gave up 0 bases and V 1 base, and 2 bases lay outside the gene matches. Germline CDR1 is NNHNN and CDR2 is SYGAGS (reference sequence). This CDR3 is 15 amino acids long. The CDR3 sequence: CASGDPTGGSYEQYF. The DNA read from the CDR3 is TGTGCCAGCGGTGATCCGACAGGGGGCTCCTATGAACAGTAC.

Concerning this clone itself: All gene names here are mouse names. The observed sequence ends 1 residue before the CDR3 terminus, with the missing tail filled in from the germline J gene. V and J are TRBV12-2 and TRBJ2-2, with 12 nucleotides matching TRBD2. CDR1 is SGHLS, CDR2 HYDKME, per germline. V trimming: 2 bases; J trimming: 6 bases; junction bases outside the gene matches: 3. The CDR3 length is 15 residues. The sequenced CDR3 bases are TGTGCCAGCTCTCGGACTGGGGGGGGCGCCGGGCAGCTCTAC. Protein product: CASSRTGGGAGQLY. The CDR3, in full, reads CASSRTGGGAGQLYF.

This clone appeared a few times. Mouse gene names and germline throughout. The read terminates 1 residue before the CDR3 end, so the remaining end is supplied by the germline J gene. V usage is TRBV13-2 and J usage is TRBJ1-4, with TRBD1 matching over 9 bases. The junction had 6 bases not matched to a gene; V was cut back by 5 bases and J by 4 bases. The CDR3 totals 15 residues. The germline gives CDR1 NNHNN, CDR2 SYGAGS (reference sequence). CDR3 residues: CASGPTGGFNERLFF. Partial CDR3 DNA: TGTGCCAGCGGCCCTACAGGGGGCTTCAACGAAAGATTATTT.

This clone was seen only a few times. Gene names and germline refer to mouse. Read data end 1 residue before the CDR3 end; the end is taken from the germline J gene. The chain couples TRBV1 to TRBJ2-2; 9 bases match TRBD2. Germline V lookup: CDR1 NSQYPW, CDR2 LRSPGD (reference sequence). Trimming cost V 4 bases and J 3 bases; bases outside gene matches: 6. CDR3 length equals 16 residues. The sequenced CDR3 bases are TGCACCTGCAGTGAATCGACTGGGGGATACACCGGGCAGCTCTAC. Translation gives CTCSESTGGYTGQLY. The complete CDR3 sequence is CTCSESTGGYTGQLYF.

This clone was counted a few times. Genes and germline come from the mouse. The read comes to an end 1 residue before the CDR3 does, leaving the germline J gene to fill in the end. The V gene is TRBV19, the J gene TRBJ1-4, with TRBD1 as a possible D gene (5 bases). CDR3 length: 15 amino acids. Germline V gene data show CDR1 as FNHDT and CDR2 as SITEND (reference sequence). Between the trimmed V and J ends, which lost 3 bases and 0 bases, there was a span of 9 bases. CDR3 DNA (partial): TGTGCCAGCAGTAAGACAGACTTTTCCAACGAAAGATTATTT. Translating it yields CASSKTDFSNERLF. The whole CDR3 protein is CASSKTDFSNERLFF.

Turning to this clone: The genes are named according to mouse. The CDR3 extends 1 residue past the end of the read, so its final part is completed from the germline J gene. The chain couples TRBV19 to TRBJ2-7; possible D gene TRBD2, 6 bases. Deletions cut 3 bases from V and 3 bases from J, with 10 bases between. The CDR3 is 13 amino acids. Germline CDR1 reads FNHDT; CDR2 reads SITEND (reference sequence). CDR3 bases read: TGTGCCAGCAGTACGACTGGATTCTATGAACAGTAC. Protein product: CASSTTGFYEQY. In full, the CDR3 reads CASSTTGFYEQYF.

Concerning this clone: Gene names are mouse gene names. The read finishes 1 residue shy of the CDR3 end, and the germline J gene is used to complete it. The V call is TRBV19, the J call TRBJ2-3; D perhaps matches TRBD2 (7 bases). The CDR3 length is 16 residues. Trimming removed 1 base at V and 0 bases at J, with 12 bases between. From germline, CDR1 is FNHDT and CDR2 SITEND (reference sequence). This CDR3 is CASSINGGPSAETLYF. The DNA read from the CDR3 is TGTGCCAGCAGTATAAATGGGGGGCCTAGTGCAGAAACGCTGTAT.

With respect to this clone: The gene names here belong to mouse. The read comes to an end 1 residue before the CDR3 does, leaving the germline J gene to fill in the end. V gene TRBV13-2 combines with J gene TRBJ2-4, with D tentatively TRBD2 (7 bases). V was pared by 0 bases and J by 6 bases, with 11 bases between. The CDR3 consists of 14 residues. Germline V lookup: CDR1 NNHNN, CDR2 SYGAGS (reference sequence). The DNA read from the CDR3 is TGTGCCAGCGGTGATGACGGGGGGCTGAACACCTTGTAC. Its translation: CASGDDGGLNTLY. The whole CDR3 sequence reads CASGDDGGLNTLYF.

Comments on this clone: Any gene name here is a mouse gene name. The read ends 1 residue shy of where the CDR3 ends; the end is completed using the germline J gene. The genes are TRBV20 and TRBJ2-4, with D possibly matching TRBD1 (6 bases). This CDR3 comprises 13 residues. Germline assignment: CDR1 GFQATS and CDR2 STVNSAI. V lost 5 bases and J 1 base, leaving 10 bases between the germline ends. This CDR3 is CGASRQGQNTLYF. The CDR3 DNA, read in part, is TGTGGTGCTTCCCGACAGGGTCAAAACACCTTGTAC.

Comment on this clone: The listed genes are named as in mouse. The CDR3 sequence is CTCSAETEISNERLFF. The CDR3 DNA, read in part, is TGCACCTGCAGTGCAGAGACAGAAATTTCCAACGAAAGATTATTT. The chain joins TRBV1 to TRBJ1-4, with D tentatively TRBD1 (5 bases). Read sequence stops 1 residue before the CDR3 end, and the germline J gene provides the missing end. Deletions cut 0 bases from V and 0 bases from J, with 8 bases between. The CDR3 is 16 amino acids. Germline V CDR1 and CDR2: NSQYPW, LRSPGD (reference sequence).

In regard to this clone: The genes are named according to mouse. The sequence runs out 1 residue before the end of the CDR3; the remainder is reconstructed from the germline J gene. The rearrangement joins TRBV19 to TRBJ1-2; possible D gene TRBD1, 5 bases. The V end was cut by 4 bases, the J end by 1 base, with 8 bases between. In germline, CDR1 is FNHDT, CDR2 SITEND (reference sequence). The CDR3 loop spans 13 amino acids. CDR3 region: CASSQTENSDYTF. The CDR3 DNA, read in part, is TGTGCCAGCAGTCAGACAGAAAACTCCGACTACACC.

This clone was seen a handful of times. Gene labels here are mouse ones. The CDR3 is cut off 1 residue early in the read; its end comes from the germline J gene. The chain employs TRBV16 and TRBJ2-7; no clear D. Trimming removed 0 bases at V and 4 bases at J, with 4 bases between. Germline V gives CDR1 SGHSA, CDR2 FRNQAP. The CDR3 runs 12 residues. CDR3 DNA, as far as it was read: TGTGCAAGCAGCTTAGACATTTATGAACAGTAC. As protein: CASSLDIYEQY. In full, the CDR3 reads CASSLDIYEQYF. Based on the CDR3 plus reference TRBV16 and TRBJ2-7, the full variable domain is NAGVIQTPRHKVTGKGQEATLWCEPISGHSAVFWYRQTIVQGLEFLTYFRNQAPIDDSGMPKERFSAQMPNQSHSTLKIQSTQPQDSAVYLCASSLDIYEQYFGPGTRLTVL.

Of note for this clone: Genes here carry mouse names. The observed sequence ends 1 residue before the CDR3 terminus, with the missing tail filled in from the germline J gene. The genes are TRBV2 and TRBJ2-4, with TRBD2 as a possible D gene (7 bases). The CDR3 length is 14 residues. In germline, CDR1 is LGHNA, CDR2 YSYQKL. V was clipped by 0 bases and J by 8 bases, with 12 bases between them. The CDR3 DNA, read in part, is TGTGCCAGCAGCCAAGAGGAGGGGGGCGTCACCTTGTAC. Translation: CASSQEEGGVTLY. The CDR3 reads in full as CASSQEEGGVTLYF.

As regards this clone: The gene names given are mouse names. The read ends 1 residue before the CDR3 terminus; that terminus is restored from the germline J gene. V and J are TRBV31 and TRBJ2-3, with 8 positions matching TRBD2. This CDR3 contains 14 residues. V lost 0 bases, J lost 1 base, and 0 bases stayed unmatched. Germline V CDR1 and CDR2: GKSSPN, SITVG. CDR3 bases read: TGTGCCTGGAGTCTGGGGGGGCGTGCAGAAACGCTGTAT. Residues: CAWSLGGRAETLY. The full CDR3 protein reads CAWSLGGRAETLYF.

In the case of this clone: Germline and genes: mouse. From the germline J gene comes the end of the CDR3, since the read stops 1 residue before it. The rearrangement uses TRBV31 and TRBJ1-6; D is possibly TRBD1 (5 bases). TRBJ1-6 is sorted into the ORF group, with uncertain function. The CDR3 runs 15 residues. Looked up from germline, CDR1 is GKSSPN and CDR2 is SITVG. Deletions cut 0 bases from V and 0 bases from J, with 6 bases between. The CDR3 protein is CAWSLDNSYNSPLYF. The CDR3 DNA, read in part, is TGTGCCTGGAGTCTGGACAATTCCTATAATTCGCCCCTCTAC.

Notes on this clone: The gene names here belong to mouse. Coverage ceases 1 residue before the CDR3 finishes, and the germline J gene fills in the end. V usage is TRBV3 and J usage is TRBJ2-7; perhaps D is TRBD1 or TRBD2 (5 bases each). V shed 1 base and J shed 0 bases, with 7 bases lying between them. The CDR3 is 14 residues long. Germline V gene lookup returns CDR1 SNHLY and CDR2 FYNGKV (reference sequence). The CDR3 bases that were read are TGTGCCAGCAGCTTAGGGGGCCGCTCCTATGAACAGTAC. Its protein product is CASSLGGRSYEQY. The full CDR3 sequence reads CASSLGGRSYEQYF. Together with reference TRBV3 and TRBJ2-7, the CDR3 gives the full variable domain: GPKVLQIPSHQIIDMGQMVTLNCDPVSNHLYFYWYKQILGQQMEFLVNFYNGKVMEKSKLFKDQFSVERPDGSYFTLKIQPTALEDSAVYFCASSLGGRSYEQYFGPGTRLTVL.

In the case of this clone: The gene symbols are mouse symbols. The read comes to an end 1 residue before the CDR3 does, leaving the germline J gene to fill in the end. The chain joins TRBV13-2 to TRBJ2-4; TRBD2 agrees at 12 bases. Per the germline V gene, CDR1 is NNHNN and CDR2 is SYGAGS (reference sequence). With V trimmed by 0 bases and J by 7 bases, 9 bases remained unmatched. The length of the CDR3 is 17 residues. The sequenced part of the CDR3 DNA is TGTGCCAGCGGTGATGAGACTGGGGGGGCCGGAGCTGACACCTTGTAC. Translating it yields CASGDETGGAGADTLY. The full CDR3 is CASGDETGGAGADTLYF.

Of note for this clone: One junction end does not reproduce the germline sequence, and a read error may be involved. Gene labels here are mouse ones. Read data end 1 residue before the CDR3 end; the end is taken from the germline J gene. The chain joins TRBV13-1 to TRBJ2-7, with TRBD2 as a possible D gene (7 bases). The germline gives CDR1 NSHNY, CDR2 SYGAGN. The CDR3 has 14 amino acids. The CDR3: CASGDLWGPYEQYF. CDR3 DNA (partial): TGTGCCAGCGGTGATCTCTGGGGGCCCTATGAACAGTAC.

In regard to this clone: Gene names and germline match the mouse. The CDR3 end lies 1 residue beyond the end of the read and is filled in from the germline J gene. V usage is TRBV20 and J usage is TRBJ2-7; no firm D call. The CDR3 loop spans 13 amino acids. Trimming left V 0 bases short and J 0 bases short, with 6 bases between. The germline CDR1 and CDR2 sequences are GFQATS and STVNSAI. Incomplete CDR3 DNA: TGTGGTGCTAGGGACACAAGCTCCTATGAACAGTAC. It is translated as CGARDTSSYEQY. The whole CDR3 region reads CGARDTSSYEQYF.

On this clone: Genes and germline are mouse. The CDR3 end is not reached by the read, which stops 1 residue before it; the germline J gene fills it in. The chain employs TRBV13-2 and TRBJ2-4; possible D gene TRBD1, 6 bases. The germline V gene has CDR1 NNHNN and CDR2 SYGAGS (reference sequence). V was trimmed by 3 bases and J by 2 bases, leaving 13 bases between them. The CDR3 contains 15 residues. The CDR3 bases that were read are TGTGCCAGCGGTGCCCCAGGGACAAATCAAAACACCTTGTAC. Its protein product is CASGAPGTNQNTLY. The whole CDR3 protein reads CASGAPGTNQNTLYF.

Details on this clone: Mouse names are used for the genes. The CDR3 is CASGDTDSDYTF. The sequenced CDR3 bases are TGTGCCAGCGGTGACACGGACTCCGACTACACC. This rearrangement joins TRBV13-2 to TRBJ1-2; no reliable D call. The read terminates 1 residue before the CDR3 end, so the remaining end is supplied by the germline J gene. This CDR3 contains 12 residues. Germline V gene sequence: CDR1 NNHNN, CDR2 SYGAGS (reference sequence). The germline V and J ends were trimmed by 2 bases and 3 bases, with 5 bases remaining between them.

With respect to this clone: The gene symbols are mouse symbols. The read halts 1 residue ahead of the CDR3 end, with the missing end drawn from the germline J gene. The chain employs TRBV13-2 and TRBJ2-2; TRBD1 or TRBD2 may be the D gene (5 bases each). The ends were cut back, 0 bases at V and 4 bases at J, with 10 bases in the middle. This CDR3 region has 15 residues. Germline CDR1 is NNHNN and CDR2 is SYGAGS (reference sequence). CDR3 DNA, as far as it was read: TGTGCCAGCGGTGATGGAGGGGCAGGCACCGGGCAGCTCTAC. Protein: CASGDGGAGTGQLY. The CDR3 in full is CASGDGGAGTGQLYF.